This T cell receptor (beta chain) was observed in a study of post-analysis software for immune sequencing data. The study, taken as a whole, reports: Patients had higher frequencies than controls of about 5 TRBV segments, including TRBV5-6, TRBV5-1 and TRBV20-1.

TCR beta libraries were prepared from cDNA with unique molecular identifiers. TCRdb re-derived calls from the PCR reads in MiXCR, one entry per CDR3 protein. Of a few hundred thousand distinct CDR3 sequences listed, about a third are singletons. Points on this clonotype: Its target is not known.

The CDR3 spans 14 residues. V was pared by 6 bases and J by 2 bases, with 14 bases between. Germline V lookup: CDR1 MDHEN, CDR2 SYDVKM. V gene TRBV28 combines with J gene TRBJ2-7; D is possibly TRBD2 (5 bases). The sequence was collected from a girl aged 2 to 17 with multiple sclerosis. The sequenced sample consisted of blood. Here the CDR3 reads CASSSGYSAYEQYF. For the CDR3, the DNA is TGTGCCAGCAGCTCGGGGTATTCGGCCTACGAGCAGTACTTC. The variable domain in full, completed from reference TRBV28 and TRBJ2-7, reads DVKVTQSSRYLVKRTGEKVFLECVQDMDHENMFWYRQDPGLGLRLIYFSYDVKMKEKGDIPEGYSVSREKKERFSLILESASTNQTSMYLCASSSGYSAYEQYFGPGTRLTVT.